The present entry profiles one TCR beta chain with its context. The data derive from a study of blood T cell repertoires in COVID-19. Study overall: The cDNA or gDNA used as material had been derived from T cells, B-cell-depleted T cells, or PBMCs.

Seattle patients were enrolled during active infection and followed longitudinally. Only in-frame clones appear in the TCRdb table, and some are missing; sequencing was by immunoSEQ multiplex PCR. The sample records 150,000 to 200,000 clones, approximately 86% being singletons. Germline V gives CDR1 MGHRA, CDR2 YSYEKL. Unmatched junction bases numbered 14, after V lost 6 bases and J lost 2 bases. CDR3 length: 17 residues. This TCR was sampled from a man in his sixties with COVID-19, enrolled during active disease. The gene calls are TRBV4-1 and TRBJ2-3, with 7 nucleotides matching TRBD2. Source material: peripheral blood. CDR3 sequence: CASSRGLVPRLTDTQYF. Written as DNA, the CDR3 is TGCGCCAGCAGTCGAGGACTAGTCCCCCGACTCACAGATACGCAGTATTTT.